This TCR beta chain was obtained from a study of regulatory T cells in long-lasting Graves disease. Both iRepertoire HTBI primers and Arm-PCR of CDR3 regions were used to build the TCR beta libraries. TCRdb processed the multiplex PCR reads anew with MiXCR; each CDR3 protein has one entry. The sample carries a few hundred thousand distinct CDR3 sequences, around 24% recorded once. This CDR3 spans 14 amino acids. Germline V lookup: CDR1 SNHLY, CDR2 FYNNEI. Trimming cost V 5 bases and J 7 bases; bases outside gene matches: 6. Time point here: persistent/refractory GD, antithyroid drugs over 5 years with positive TRAb. Construction of the TCR library relied on RNA isolated from PBMCs. This clonotype was seen ten or more times.

V and J are TRBV2 and TRBJ2-2; TRBD2 matches 8 bases. Sequences were derived from peripheral blood mononuclear cells (PBMCs), sampled when the disease was refractory, from a patient treated with antithyroid drugs. This TCR was sampled from a female donor with Graves disease. This chain's CDR3 is CASSQRTSNGELFF. In nucleotides, the CDR3 is TGTGCCAGCAGTCAACGGACTAGCAACGGGGAGCTGTTTTTT.